This TCR beta chain is drawn from a study of T cells after yellow fever vaccination. Making TCR cDNA involved 5'RACE template switching, which added UMIs and a universal primer site. In TCRdb, the 5' RACE reads were re-called with MiXCR into one record per CDR3 protein. The table includes 95,000 to 150,000 distinct CDR3 sequences, under 8.5% detected once. Turning to this clonotype: The junction differs from germline at one of its ends, possibly a read error.

The starting material was CD4+ T cells sorted from PBMCs, obtained 10 days after the first yellow fever vaccination. The origin of this receptor is a man aged 18 to 29 who received the YFV17D yellow fever vaccine.

In nucleotides, the CDR3 is TGTACCAGCAGTTTAGGTTCAGGGGGACTATATAGCAATCAGCCCCAGCATTTT. The encoded protein is CTSSLGSGGLYSNQPQHF. The chain is built from TRBV12-3 or TRBV12-4 and TRBJ1-5, with 7 positions matching TRBD1. This CDR3 has 18 amino acids.